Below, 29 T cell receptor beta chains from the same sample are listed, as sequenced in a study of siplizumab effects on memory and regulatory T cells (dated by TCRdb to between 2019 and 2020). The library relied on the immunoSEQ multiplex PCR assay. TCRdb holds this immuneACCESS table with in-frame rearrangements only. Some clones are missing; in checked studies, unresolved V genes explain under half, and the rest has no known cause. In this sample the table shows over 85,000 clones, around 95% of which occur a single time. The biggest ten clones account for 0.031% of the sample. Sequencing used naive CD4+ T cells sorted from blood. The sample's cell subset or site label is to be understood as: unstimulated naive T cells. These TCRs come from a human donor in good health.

CDR3 bases: TGTGCCAGCAGCCCTGCCGGAAATAGCAATCAGCCCCAGCATTTT. Amino acids: CASSPAGNSNQPQHF. The chain joins TRBV9 to TRBJ1-5; no definite D call. The CDR3 spans 15 residues. CDR1 SGDLS and CDR2 YYNGEE come from the germline V gene. Trimming took 4 bases from V and 0 from J, leaving 11 bases between them.

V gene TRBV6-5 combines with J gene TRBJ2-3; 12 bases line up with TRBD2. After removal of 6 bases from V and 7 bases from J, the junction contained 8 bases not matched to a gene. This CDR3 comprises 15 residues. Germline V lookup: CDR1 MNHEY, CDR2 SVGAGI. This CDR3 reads CASRPLAGGPNTQYF. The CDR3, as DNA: TGTGCCAGCAGACCCCTAGCGGGGGGGCCGAATACGCAGTATTTT.

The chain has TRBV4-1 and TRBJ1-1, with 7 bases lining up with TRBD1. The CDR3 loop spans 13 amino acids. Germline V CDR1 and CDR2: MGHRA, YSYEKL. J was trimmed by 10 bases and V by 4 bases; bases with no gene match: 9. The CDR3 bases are TGCGCCAGCAGCCGCCTTAGGGGGCATAGAGCTTTCTTT. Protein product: CASSRLRGHRAFF.

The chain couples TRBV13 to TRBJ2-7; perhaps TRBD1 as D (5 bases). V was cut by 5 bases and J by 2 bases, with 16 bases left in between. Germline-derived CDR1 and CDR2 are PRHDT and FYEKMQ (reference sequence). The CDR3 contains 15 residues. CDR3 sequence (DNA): TGTGCCAGCAGCCCTCAGGGTCGGTTAGCCTACGAGCAGTACTTC. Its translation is CASSPQGRLAYEQYF.

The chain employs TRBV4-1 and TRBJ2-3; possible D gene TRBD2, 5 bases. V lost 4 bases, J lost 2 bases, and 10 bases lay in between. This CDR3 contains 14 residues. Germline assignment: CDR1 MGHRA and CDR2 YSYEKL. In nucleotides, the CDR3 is TGCGCCAGCAGCCTGGCGGGTTACACAGATACGCAGTATTTT. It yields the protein CASSLAGYTDTQYF.

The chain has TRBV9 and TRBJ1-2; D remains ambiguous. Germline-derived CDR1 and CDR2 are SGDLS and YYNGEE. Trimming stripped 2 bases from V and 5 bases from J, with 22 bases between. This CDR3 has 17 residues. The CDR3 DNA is TGTGCCAGCAGCGTCGGACCTGCACCCCAGACCTTATATGGCTACACCTTC. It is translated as CASSVGPAPQTLYGYTF.

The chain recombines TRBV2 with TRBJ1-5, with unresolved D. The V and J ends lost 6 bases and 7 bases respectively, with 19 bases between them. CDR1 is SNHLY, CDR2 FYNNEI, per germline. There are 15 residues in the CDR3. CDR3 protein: CASSPDQASRQPQHF. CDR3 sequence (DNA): TGTGCCAGCAGCCCTGATCAGGCTTCCCGGCAGCCCCAGCATTTT.

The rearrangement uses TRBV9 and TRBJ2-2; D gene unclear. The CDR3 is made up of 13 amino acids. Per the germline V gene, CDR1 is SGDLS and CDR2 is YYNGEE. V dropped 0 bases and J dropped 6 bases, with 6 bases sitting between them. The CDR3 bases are TGTGCCAGCAGCGTAGATTTAGCCGGGGAGCTGTTTTTT. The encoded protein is CASSVDLAGELFF.

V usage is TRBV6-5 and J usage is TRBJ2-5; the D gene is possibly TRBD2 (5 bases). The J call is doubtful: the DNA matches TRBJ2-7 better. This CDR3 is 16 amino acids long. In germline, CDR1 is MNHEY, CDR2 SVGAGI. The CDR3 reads CASSYYSPPGTYEQYF. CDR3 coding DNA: TGTGCCAGCAGTTACTACTCCCCCCCGGGGACCTACGAGCAGTACTTC.

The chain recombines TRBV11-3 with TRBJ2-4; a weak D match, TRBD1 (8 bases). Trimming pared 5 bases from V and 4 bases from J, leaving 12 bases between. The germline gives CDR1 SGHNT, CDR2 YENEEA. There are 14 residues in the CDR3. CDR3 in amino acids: CASSSGTGKNIQYF. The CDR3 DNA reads TGTGCCAGCAGCAGCGGGACAGGAAAAAACATTCAGTACTTC.

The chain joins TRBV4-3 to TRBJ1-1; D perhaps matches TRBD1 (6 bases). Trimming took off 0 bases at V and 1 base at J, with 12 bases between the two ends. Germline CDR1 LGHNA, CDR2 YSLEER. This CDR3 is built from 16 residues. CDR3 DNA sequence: TGCGCCAGCAGCCAAGATCAGACCAGGGGGAACACTGAAGCTTTCTTT. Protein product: CASSQDQTRGNTEAFF.

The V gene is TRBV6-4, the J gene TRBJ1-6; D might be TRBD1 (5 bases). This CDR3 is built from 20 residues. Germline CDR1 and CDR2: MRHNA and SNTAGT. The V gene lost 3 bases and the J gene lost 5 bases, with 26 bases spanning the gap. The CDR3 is CASSDLIFRGFRVDNSPLHF. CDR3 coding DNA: TGTGCCAGCAGTGATCTTATCTTTAGGGGATTCAGGGTGGATAATTCACCCCTCCACTTT.

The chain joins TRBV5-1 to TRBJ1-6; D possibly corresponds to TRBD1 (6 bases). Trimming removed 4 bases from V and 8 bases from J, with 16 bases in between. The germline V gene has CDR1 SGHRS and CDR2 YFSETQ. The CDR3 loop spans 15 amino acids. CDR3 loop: CASSMTGARDSPLHF. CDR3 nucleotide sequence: TGCGCCAGCAGCATGACAGGCGCCCGGGATTCACCCCTCCACTTT.

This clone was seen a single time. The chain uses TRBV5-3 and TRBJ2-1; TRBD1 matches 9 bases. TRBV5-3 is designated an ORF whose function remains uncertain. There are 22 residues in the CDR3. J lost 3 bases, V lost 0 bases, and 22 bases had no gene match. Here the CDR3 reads CARSLAKGTGRGHVPYYNEQFF. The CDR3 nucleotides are TGTGCCAGAAGCTTGGCCAAGGGGACAGGGCGCGGCCACGTGCCCTACTACAATGAGCAGTTCTTC.

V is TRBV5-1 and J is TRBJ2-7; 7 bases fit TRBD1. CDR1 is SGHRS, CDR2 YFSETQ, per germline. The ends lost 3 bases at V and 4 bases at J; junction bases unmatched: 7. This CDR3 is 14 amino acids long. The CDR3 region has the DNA TGCGCCAGCAGCTGGGCGGACAGGAGTTACGAGCAGTACTTC. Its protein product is CASSWADRSYEQYF.

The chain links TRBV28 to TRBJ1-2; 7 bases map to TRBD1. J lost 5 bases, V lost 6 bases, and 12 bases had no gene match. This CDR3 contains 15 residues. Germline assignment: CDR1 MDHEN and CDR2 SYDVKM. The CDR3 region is CASRPPRGGFYGYTF. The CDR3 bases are TGTGCCAGCAGACCCCCTAGAGGGGGCTTTTATGGCTACACCTTC.

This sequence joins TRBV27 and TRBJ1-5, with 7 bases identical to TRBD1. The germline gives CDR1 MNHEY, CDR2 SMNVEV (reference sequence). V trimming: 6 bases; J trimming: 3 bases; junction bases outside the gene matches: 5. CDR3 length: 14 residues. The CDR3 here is CASSSGQPNQPQHF. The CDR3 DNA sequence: TGTGCCAGCAGCTCGGGACAGCCCAATCAGCCCCAGCATTTT.

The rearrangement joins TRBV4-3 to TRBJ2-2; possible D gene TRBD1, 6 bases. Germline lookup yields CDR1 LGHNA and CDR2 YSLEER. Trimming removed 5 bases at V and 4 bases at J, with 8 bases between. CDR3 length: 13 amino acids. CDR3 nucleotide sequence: TGCGCCAGCAGCGTAGGGGGCACCGGGGAGCTGTTTTTT. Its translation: CASSVGGTGELFF.

The DNA for the CDR3 is TGTGCCTGGAAGGGACTCCCCAGGACCCAGTACTTC. Protein: CAWKGLPRTQYF. The genes are TRBV30 and TRBJ2-5, with a weak D call TRBD2 (6 bases). The CDR3 is 12 amino acids. With 4 bases removed from V and 7 bases from J, the gap between germline ends came to 13 bases. Germline V gene sequence: CDR1 GTSNPN, CDR2 SVGIG (reference sequence).

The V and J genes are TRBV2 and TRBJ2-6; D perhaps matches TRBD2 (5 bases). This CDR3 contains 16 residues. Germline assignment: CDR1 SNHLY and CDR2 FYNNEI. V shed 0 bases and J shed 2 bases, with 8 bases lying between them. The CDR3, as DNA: TGTGCCAGCAGTGAAGCGCTCGGGACTGGGGCCAACGTCCTGACTTTC. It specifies CASSEALGTGANVLTF.

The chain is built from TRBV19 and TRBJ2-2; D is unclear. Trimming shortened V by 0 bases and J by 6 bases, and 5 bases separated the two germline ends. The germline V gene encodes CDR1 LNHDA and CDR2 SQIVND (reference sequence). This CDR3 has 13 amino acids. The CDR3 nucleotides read TGTGCCAGTAGTATAGATAGGGCCGGGGAGCTGTTTTTT. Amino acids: CASSIDRAGELFF. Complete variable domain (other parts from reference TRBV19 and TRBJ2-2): DGGITQSPKYLFRKEGQNVTLSCEQNLNHDAMYWYRQDPGQGLRLIYYSQIVNDFQKGDIAEGYSVSREKKESFPLTVTSAQKNPTAFYLCASSIDRAGELFFGEGSRLTVL.

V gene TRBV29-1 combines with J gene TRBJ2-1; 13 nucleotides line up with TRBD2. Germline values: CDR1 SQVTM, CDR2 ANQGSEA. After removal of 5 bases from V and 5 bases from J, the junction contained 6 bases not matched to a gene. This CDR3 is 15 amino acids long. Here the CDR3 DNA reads TGCAGCGTTTGCCCGGGACTAGCGGGGAACAATGAGCAGTTCTTC. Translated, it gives CSVCPGLAGNNEQFF.

The CDR3 loop reads CASSRLAGGNSYNEQFF. For the CDR3, the DNA is TGTGCCAGCAGCCGACTAGCGGGGGGCAACTCCTACAATGAGCAGTTCTTC. This chain joins TRBV11-2 and TRBJ2-1; 13 bases are shared with TRBD2. This CDR3 region has 17 residues. Unmatched junction bases numbered 4, after V lost 5 bases and J lost 0 bases. Per germline, CDR1 SGHAT and CDR2 FQNNGV. The whole variable domain, filled in from reference TRBV11-2 and TRBJ2-1, reads EAGVAQSPRYKIIEKRQSVAFWCNPISGHATLYWYQQILGQGPKLLIQFQNNGVVDDSQLPKDRFSAERLKGVDSTLKIQPAKLEDSAVYLCASSRLAGGNSYNEQFFGPGTRLTVL.

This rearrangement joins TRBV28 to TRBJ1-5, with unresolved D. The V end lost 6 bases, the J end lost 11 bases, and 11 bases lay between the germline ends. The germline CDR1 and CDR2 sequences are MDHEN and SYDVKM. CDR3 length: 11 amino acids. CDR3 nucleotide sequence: TGTGCCAGCAGCATCAATCTGGCCCAGCATTTT. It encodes CASSINLAQHF.

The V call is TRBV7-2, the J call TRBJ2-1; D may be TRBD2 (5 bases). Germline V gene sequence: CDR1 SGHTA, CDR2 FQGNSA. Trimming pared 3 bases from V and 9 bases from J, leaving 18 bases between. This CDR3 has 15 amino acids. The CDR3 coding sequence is TGTGCCAGCAGCTTTGCCGGGGTCTTGGGGAGTGAGCAGTTCTTC. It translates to CASSFAGVLGSEQFF.

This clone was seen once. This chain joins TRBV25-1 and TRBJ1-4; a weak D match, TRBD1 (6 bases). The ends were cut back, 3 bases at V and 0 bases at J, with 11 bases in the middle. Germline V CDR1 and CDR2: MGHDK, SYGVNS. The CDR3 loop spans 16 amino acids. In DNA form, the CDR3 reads TGTGCCAGCAGTGAGGGACACCTCTCAACTAATGAAAAACTGTTTTTT. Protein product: CASSEGHLSTNEKLFF.

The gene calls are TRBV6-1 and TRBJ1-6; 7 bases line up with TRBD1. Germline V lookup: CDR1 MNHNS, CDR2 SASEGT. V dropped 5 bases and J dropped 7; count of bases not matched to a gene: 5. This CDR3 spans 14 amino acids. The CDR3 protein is CASSLRGLNSPLHF. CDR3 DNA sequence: TGTGCCAGCAGTCTCAGGGGGTTGAATTCACCCCTCCACTTT.

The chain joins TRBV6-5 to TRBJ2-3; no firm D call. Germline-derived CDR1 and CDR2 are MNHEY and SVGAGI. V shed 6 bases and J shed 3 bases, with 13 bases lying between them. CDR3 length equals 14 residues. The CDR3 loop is CASSLKPRTDTQYF. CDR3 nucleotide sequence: TGTGCCAGCAGCCTGAAACCACGTACAGATACGCAGTATTTT.

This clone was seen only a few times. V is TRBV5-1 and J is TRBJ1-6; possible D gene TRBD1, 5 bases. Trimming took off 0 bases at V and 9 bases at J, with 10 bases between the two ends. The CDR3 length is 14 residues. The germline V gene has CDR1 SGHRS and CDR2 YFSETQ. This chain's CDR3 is CASSLAGWGSPLHF. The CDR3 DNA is TGCGCCAGCAGCTTGGCAGGGTGGGGTTCACCCCTCCACTTT. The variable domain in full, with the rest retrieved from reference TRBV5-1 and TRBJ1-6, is KAGVTQTPRYLIKTRGQQVTLSCSPISGHRSVSWYQQTPGQGLQFLFEYFSETQRNKGNFPGRFSGRQFSNSRSEMNVSTLELGDSALYLCASSLAGWGSPLHFGNGTRLTVT.